This T cell receptor beta chain was recorded in a study of blood T cell repertoires in COVID-19. Study-wide context: PBMCs, B-cell-depleted T cells, or T cells were the source of the cDNA or gDNA that made up the material.

This table comes from immunoSEQ multiplex PCR, and its TCRdb copy is limited to in-frame clones, with some not included. There are approximately 150,000 clones in the sample; roughly 81% occur only once, and less than 6.5% lies in the top ten. Seattle patient enrollment occurred during active infection, with longitudinal follow-up thereafter. Trimming left V 6 bases short and J 0 bases short, with 10 bases between. Germline assignment: CDR1 WSHSY and CDR2 SAAADI. CDR3 length: 14 residues. The chain uses TRBV10-2 and TRBJ2-3; no firm D call. Sequencing used peripheral blood. This TCR derives from a woman between 45 and 65 years old with COVID-19, enrolled during active disease. In DNA, the CDR3 is TGCGCCAGCAGGGTCGGGTTGAGCACAGATACGCAGTATTTT. Amino acid sequence: CASRVGLSTDTQYF.